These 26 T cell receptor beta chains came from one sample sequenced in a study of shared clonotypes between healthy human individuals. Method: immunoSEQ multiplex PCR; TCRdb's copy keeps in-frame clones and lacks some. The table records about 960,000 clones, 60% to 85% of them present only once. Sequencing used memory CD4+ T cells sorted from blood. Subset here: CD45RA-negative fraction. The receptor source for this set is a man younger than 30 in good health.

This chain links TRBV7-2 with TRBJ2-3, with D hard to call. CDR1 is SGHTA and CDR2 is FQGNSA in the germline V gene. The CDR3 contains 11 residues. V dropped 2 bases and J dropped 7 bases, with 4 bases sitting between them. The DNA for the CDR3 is TGTGCCAGCAGCTTACCGAATACGCAGTATTTT. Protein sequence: CASSLPNTQYF. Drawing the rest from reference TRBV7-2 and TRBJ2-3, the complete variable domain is GAGVSQSPSNKVTEKGKDVELRCDPISGHTALYWYRQSLGQGLEFLIYFQGNSAPDKSGLPSDRFSAERTGGSVSTLTIQRTQQEDSAVYLCASSLPNTQYFGPGTRLTVL.

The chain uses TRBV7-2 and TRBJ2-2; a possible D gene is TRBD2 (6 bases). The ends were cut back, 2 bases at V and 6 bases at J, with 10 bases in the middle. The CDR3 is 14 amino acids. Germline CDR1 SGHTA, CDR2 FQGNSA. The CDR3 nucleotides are TGTGCCAGCAGCTTACGGCGGGATCCCGGGGAGCTGTTTTTT. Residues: CASSLRRDPGELFF.

CDR3 region: CASSLAHAWETQYF. CDR3 bases: TGCGCCAGCAGCTTGGCACATGCCTGGGAGACCCAGTACTTC. The gene calls are TRBV5-1 and TRBJ2-5; D ambiguous. V lost 0 bases to trimming and J lost 5 bases, with 11 bases between them. This CDR3 contains 14 residues. Germline loops: CDR1 SGHRS, CDR2 YFSETQ.

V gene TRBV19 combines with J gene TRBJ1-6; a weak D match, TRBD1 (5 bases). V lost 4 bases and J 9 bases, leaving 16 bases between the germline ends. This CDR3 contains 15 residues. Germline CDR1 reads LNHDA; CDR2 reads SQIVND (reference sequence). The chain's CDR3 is CASSTSGTQSSPLHF. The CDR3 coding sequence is TGTGCCAGTAGTACATCCGGGACTCAGAGTTCACCCCTCCACTTT.

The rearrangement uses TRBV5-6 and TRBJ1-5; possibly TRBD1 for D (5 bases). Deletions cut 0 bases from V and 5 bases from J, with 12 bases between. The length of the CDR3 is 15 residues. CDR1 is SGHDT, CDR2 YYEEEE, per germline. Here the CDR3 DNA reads TGTGCCAGCAGCTTGGGATCGGGGGGGTATCAGCCCCAGCATTTT. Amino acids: CASSLGSGGYQPQHF.

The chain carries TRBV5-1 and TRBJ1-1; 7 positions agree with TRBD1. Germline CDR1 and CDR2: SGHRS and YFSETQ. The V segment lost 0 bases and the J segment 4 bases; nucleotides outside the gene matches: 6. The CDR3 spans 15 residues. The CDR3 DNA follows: TGCGCCAGCAGCTTGGCGACAGGGAGGGGCACTGAAGCTTTCTTT. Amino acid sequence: CASSLATGRGTEAFF.

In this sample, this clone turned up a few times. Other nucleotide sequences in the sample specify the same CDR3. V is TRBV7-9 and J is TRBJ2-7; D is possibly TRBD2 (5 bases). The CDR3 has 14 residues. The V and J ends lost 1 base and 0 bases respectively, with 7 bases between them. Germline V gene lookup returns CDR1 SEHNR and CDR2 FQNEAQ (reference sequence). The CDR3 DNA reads TGTGCCAGCAGCTTAGAAGGGAGCTCCTACGAGCAGTACTTC. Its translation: CASSLEGSSYEQYF.

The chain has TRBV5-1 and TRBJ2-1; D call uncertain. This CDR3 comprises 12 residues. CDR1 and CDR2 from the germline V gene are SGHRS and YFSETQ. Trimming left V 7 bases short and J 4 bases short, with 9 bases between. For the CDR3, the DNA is TGCGCCAGCGACGACGGATACAATGAGCAGTTCTTC. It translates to CASDDGYNEQFF.

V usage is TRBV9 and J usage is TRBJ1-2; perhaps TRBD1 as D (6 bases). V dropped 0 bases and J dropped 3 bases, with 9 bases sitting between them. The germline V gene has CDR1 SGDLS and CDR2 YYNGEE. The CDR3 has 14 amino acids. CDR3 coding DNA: TGTGCCAGCAGCGTAGATTCAGGGGACTATGGCTACACCTTC. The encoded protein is CASSVDSGDYGYTF.

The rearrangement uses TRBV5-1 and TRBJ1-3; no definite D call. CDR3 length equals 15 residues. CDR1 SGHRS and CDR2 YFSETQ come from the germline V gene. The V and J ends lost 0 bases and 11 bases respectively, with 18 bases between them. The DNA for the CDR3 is TGCGCCAGCAGCTTGGACGGAGACCTTGGGAGGGCCATATATTTT. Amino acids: CASSLDGDLGRAIYF.

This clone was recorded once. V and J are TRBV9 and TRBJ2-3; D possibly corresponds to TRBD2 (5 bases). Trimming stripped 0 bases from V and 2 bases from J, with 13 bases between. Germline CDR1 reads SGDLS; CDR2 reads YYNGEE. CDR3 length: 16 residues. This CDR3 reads CASSVELGSATDTQYF. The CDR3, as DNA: TGTGCCAGCAGCGTAGAGTTGGGGAGTGCCACAGATACGCAGTATTTT.

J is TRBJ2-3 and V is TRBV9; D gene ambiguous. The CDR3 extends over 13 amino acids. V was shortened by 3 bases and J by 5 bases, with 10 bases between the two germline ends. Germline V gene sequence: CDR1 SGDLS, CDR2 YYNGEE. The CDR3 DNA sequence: TGTGCCAGCAGCGCCTCCTATGGAGATACGCAGTATTTT. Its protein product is CASSASYGDTQYF.

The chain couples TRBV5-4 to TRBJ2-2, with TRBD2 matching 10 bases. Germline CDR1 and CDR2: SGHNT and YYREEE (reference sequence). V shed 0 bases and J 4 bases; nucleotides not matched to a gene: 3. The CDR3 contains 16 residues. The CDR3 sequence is CASSLGSSGSTGELFF. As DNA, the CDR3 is TGTGCCAGCAGCTTGGGATCTAGCGGGAGCACCGGGGAGCTGTTTTTT.

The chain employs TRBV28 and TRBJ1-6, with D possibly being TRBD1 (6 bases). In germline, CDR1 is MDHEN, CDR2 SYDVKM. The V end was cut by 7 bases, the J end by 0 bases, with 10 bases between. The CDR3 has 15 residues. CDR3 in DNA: TGTGCCAGCAAGGGGGGAAGCTCCTATAATTCACCCCTCCACTTT. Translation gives CASKGGSSYNSPLHF.

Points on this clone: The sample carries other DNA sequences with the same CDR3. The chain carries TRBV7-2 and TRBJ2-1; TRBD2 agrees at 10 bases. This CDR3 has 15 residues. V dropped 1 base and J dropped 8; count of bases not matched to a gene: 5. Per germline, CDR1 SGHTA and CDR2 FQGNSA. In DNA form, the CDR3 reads TGTGCCAGCAGCTTAGTGGCTAGCGGGAGCTATGAGCAGTTCTTC. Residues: CASSLVASGSYEQFF.

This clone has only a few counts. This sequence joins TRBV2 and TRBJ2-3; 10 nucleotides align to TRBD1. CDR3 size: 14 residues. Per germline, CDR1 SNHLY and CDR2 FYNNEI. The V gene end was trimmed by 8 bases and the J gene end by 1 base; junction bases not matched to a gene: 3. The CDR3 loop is CASAGQGGTDTQYF. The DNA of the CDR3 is TGTGCCAGCGCCGGACAGGGGGGCACAGATACGCAGTATTTT.

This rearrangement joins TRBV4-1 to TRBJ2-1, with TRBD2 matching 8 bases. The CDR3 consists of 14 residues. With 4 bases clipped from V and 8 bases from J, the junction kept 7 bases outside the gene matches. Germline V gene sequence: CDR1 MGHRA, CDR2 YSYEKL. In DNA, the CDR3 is TGCGCCAGCAGCCTTCGCGGGGGGAGGGATGAGCAGTTCTTC. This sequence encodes CASSLRGGRDEQFF.

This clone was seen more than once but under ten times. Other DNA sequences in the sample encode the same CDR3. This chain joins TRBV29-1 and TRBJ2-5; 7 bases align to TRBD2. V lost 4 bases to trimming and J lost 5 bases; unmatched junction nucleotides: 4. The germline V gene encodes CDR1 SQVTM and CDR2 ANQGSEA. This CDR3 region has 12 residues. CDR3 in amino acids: CSVGQGGETQYF. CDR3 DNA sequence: TGCAGCGTTGGGCAGGGAGGGGAGACCCAGTACTTC.

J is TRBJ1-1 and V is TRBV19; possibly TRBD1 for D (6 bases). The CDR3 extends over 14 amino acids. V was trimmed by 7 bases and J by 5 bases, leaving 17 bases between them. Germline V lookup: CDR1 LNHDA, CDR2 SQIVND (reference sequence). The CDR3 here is CASIPRGRDTEAFF. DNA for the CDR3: TGTGCCAGTATCCCACGGGGGCGGGATACTGAAGCTTTCTTT.

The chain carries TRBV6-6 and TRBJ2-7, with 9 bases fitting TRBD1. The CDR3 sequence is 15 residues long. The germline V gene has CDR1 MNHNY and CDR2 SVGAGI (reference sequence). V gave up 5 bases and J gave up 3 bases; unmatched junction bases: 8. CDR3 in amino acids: CASSEPGQGDYEQYF. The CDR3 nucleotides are TGTGCCAGCAGTGAGCCGGGACAGGGAGACTACGAGCAGTACTTC.

The CDR3 region is CASSLDSPGEDTEAFF. The CDR3 DNA follows: TGTGCCAGCAGCTTGGATAGTCCGGGGGAGGACACTGAAGCTTTCTTT. This chain connects TRBV5-4 to TRBJ1-1; TRBD1 is a possible D gene (5 bases). V lost 0 bases to trimming and J lost 3 bases, with 15 bases between them. CDR3 length equals 16 residues. Germline loops: CDR1 SGHNT, CDR2 YYREEE (reference sequence).

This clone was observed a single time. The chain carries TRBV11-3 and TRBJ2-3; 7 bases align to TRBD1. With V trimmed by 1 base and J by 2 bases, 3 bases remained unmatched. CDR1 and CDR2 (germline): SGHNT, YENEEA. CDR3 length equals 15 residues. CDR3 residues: CASSLGQGATDTQYF. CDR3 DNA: TGTGCCAGCAGCTTAGGACAGGGAGCCACAGATACGCAGTATTTT.

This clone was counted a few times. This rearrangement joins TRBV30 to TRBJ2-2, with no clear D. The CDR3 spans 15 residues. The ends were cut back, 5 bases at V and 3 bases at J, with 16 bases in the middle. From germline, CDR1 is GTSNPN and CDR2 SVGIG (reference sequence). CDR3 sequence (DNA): TGTGCCTGGCAGAGAGGAGTGCTGGACACCGGGGAGCTGTTTTTT. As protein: CAWQRGVLDTGELFF. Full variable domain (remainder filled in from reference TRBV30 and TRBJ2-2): SQTIHQWPATLVQPVGSPLSLECTVEGTSNPNLYWYRQAAGRGLQLLFYSVGIGQISSEVPQNLSASRPQDRQFILSSKKLLLSDSGFYLCAWQRGVLDTGELFFGEGSRLTVL.

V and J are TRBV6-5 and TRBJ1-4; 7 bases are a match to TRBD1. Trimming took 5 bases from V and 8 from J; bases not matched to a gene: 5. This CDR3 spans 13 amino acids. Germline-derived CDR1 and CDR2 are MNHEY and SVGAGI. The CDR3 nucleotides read TGTGCCAGCAGTGGGACAGTAGGAGAAAAACTGTTTTTT. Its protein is CASSGTVGEKLFF.

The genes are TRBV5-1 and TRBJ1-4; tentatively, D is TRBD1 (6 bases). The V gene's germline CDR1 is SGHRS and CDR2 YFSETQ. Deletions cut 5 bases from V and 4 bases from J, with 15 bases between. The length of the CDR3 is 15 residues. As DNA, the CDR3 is TGCGCCAGCAGTCCGTCAGGACAGCTTAATGAAAAACTGTTTTTT. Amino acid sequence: CASSPSGQLNEKLFF.

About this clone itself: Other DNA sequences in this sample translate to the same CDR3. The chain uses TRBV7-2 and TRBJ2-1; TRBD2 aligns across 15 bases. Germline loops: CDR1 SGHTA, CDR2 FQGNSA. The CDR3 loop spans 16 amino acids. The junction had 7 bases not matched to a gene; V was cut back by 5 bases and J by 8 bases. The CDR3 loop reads CASSPRTSGRVDEQFF. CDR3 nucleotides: TGTGCCAGCAGCCCGCGGACTAGCGGGAGGGTCGATGAGCAGTTCTTC.